A single sample is the source of the 19 T cell receptor beta chains below, sequenced in a study of T cell clonality in common variable immunodeficiency. Here immunoSEQ multiplex PCR was the method, and the copy in TCRdb shows in-frame clones only, minus some. The sample yields tens of thousands of clones, without any singletons. Input material: peripheral blood mononuclear cells. The receptor source for this set is a person between 18 and 75 years old in good health.

This clone was counted ten times or more. The read ends 3 residues shy of where the CDR3 ends; the end is completed using the germline J gene. The chain combines TRBV7-3 with TRBJ1-3, with unresolved D. This CDR3 is built from 15 residues. V lost 5 bases and J lost 0, with 11 bases in between. Per germline, CDR1 SGHTA and CDR2 FQGTGA. The CDR3 region is CASSLRPDSGNTIYF. The sequenced CDR3 bases are TGTGCCAGCAGCCTACGTCCTGACTCTGGAAACACC.

This clone occurred many times. The missing CDR3 end, 3 residues past where the read stops, is filled in from the germline J gene. This sequence joins TRBV7-9 and TRBJ1-5; D uncertain. The length of the CDR3 is 12 residues. CDR1 and CDR2 (germline): SEHNR, FQNEAQ (reference sequence). The ends were cut back, 4 bases at V and 7 bases at J, with 8 bases in the middle. The CDR3 DNA, read in part, is TGTGCCAGCAGCTCAGACAACCAGCCC. Amino acid sequence: CASSSDNQP. The entire CDR3 is CASSSDNQPQHF.

This clone was seen many times. The part of the CDR3 DNA that was read is TGTGCCAGCAGCTTACCCCCCGCAGATACG. Its translation: CASSLPPADT. The whole CDR3 region reads CASSLPPADTQYF. This chain connects TRBV7-3 to TRBJ2-3; D remains unclear. The sequenced fragment ends 3 residues before the CDR3 boundary, so the rest is inferred from the germline J gene. Trimming pared 2 bases from V and 4 bases from J, leaving 7 bases between. The CDR3 has 13 amino acids. The germline gives CDR1 SGHTA, CDR2 FQGTGA.

This clone was seen only a few times. The read comes to an end 3 residues before the CDR3 does, leaving the germline J gene to fill in the end. The chain recombines TRBV2 with TRBJ1-1, with 7 positions matching TRBD1. Trimming at V came to 5 bases and at J to 3 bases, leaving 3 bases not matched to a gene. Germline CDR1 is SNHLY and CDR2 is FYNNEI. This CDR3 comprises 13 residues. The part of the CDR3 DNA that was read is TGTGCCAGCAGTAGGGGGCGGGACACTGAA. Amino acid sequence: CASSRGRDTE. The entire CDR3 sequence reads CASSRGRDTEAFF.

This clone showed up many times. The read stops 3 residues short of the end of the CDR3; the missing end is completed from the germline J gene. The rearrangement joins TRBV30 to TRBJ1-1, with TRBD1 matching 7 bases. This CDR3 has 14 amino acids. Germline assignment: CDR1 GTSNPN and CDR2 SVGIG (reference sequence). V was pared by 5 bases and J by 4 bases, with 10 bases of the junction left unmatched. CDR3 bases read: TGTGCCTGGGTTACGAGGGGGCGGCTCACTGAA. Translating it yields CAWVTRGRLTE. The entire CDR3 reads CAWVTRGRLTEAFF.

This clone came up many times. The sequenced fragment ends 3 residues before the CDR3 boundary, so the rest is inferred from the germline J gene. V usage is TRBV30 and J usage is TRBJ2-2, with TRBD2 identical over 7 bases. V was pared by 5 bases and J by 7 bases, with 7 bases of the junction left unmatched. Germline V gene lookup returns CDR1 GTSNPN and CDR2 SVGIG (reference sequence). The CDR3 contains 13 residues. CDR3 residues: CAWEWGGIGELFF. The CDR3 DNA, read in part, is TGTGCCTGGGAGTGGGGGGGAATCGGGGAG.

This clone appeared many times. Read data end 3 residues before the CDR3 end; the end is taken from the germline J gene. The chain joins TRBV30 to TRBJ1-1, with TRBD1 identical over 8 bases. The junction had 7 bases not matched to a gene; V was cut back by 5 bases and J by 5 bases. Germline CDR1 is GTSNPN and CDR2 is SVGIG (reference sequence). CDR3 length: 13 residues. CDR3 DNA, as far as it was read: TGTGCCTGGTCGGGACAGGAGAGGACTGAA. Translation gives CAWSGQERTE. The full CDR3 is CAWSGQERTEAFF.

This clone was detected many times. The missing CDR3 end, 3 residues past where the read stops, is filled in from the germline J gene. This sequence joins TRBV7-3 and TRBJ2-7, with D possibly being TRBD1 (6 bases). Trimming took 8 bases from V and 5 from J, leaving 19 bases between them. Germline loops: CDR1 SGHTA, CDR2 FQGTGA. The CDR3 length is 14 residues. Incomplete CDR3 DNA: TGTGCCAGCTCCAGGGGTATCGGTAACGACGAG. Protein: CASSRGIGNDE. The CDR3, in full, reads CASSRGIGNDEQYF.

This clone occurred many times. Read coverage stops 3 residues before the CDR3 terminus; the germline J gene supplies the remainder. V is TRBV5-6 and J is TRBJ1-2, with D maybe TRBD1 (6 bases). The CDR3 is 14 residues long. The V end lost 4 bases, the J end lost 7 bases, and 17 bases lay between the germline ends. Germline CDR1 and CDR2: SGHDT and YYEEEE. The CDR3 sequence is CASSRDMGEGGYTF. The covered CDR3 bases are TGTGCCAGCAGCCGGGACATGGGGGAGGGTGGC. Complete variable domain (other parts from reference TRBV5-6 and TRBJ1-2): DAGVTQSPTHLIKTRGQQVTLRCSPKSGHDTVSWYQQALGQGPQFIFQYYEEEERQRGNFPDRFSGHQFPNYSSELNVNALLLGDSALYLCASSRDMGEGGYTFGSGTRLTVV.

At least ten counts were recorded for this clone. The missing CDR3 end, 3 residues past where the read stops, is filled in from the germline J gene. The chain has TRBV10-3 and TRBJ2-2, with TRBD2 matching 9 bases. The CDR3 runs to 15 residues. Germline CDR1 reads ENHRY; CDR2 reads SYGVKD. V was pared by 4 bases and J by 4 bases, with 4 bases of the junction left unmatched. CDR3 sequence reads: CAISGVAGVTGELFF. The part of the CDR3 DNA that was read is TGTGCCATCAGTGGTGTAGCGGGAGTCACCGGGGAG.

The sample holds many counts of this clone. The read gets to within 3 residues of the CDR3 end, and the germline J gene fills in the rest. The chain joins TRBV5-1 to TRBJ2-1; D perhaps matches TRBD2 (6 bases). Germline V gene sequence: CDR1 SGHRS, CDR2 YFSETQ. V shed 4 bases and J shed 7 bases, with 21 bases lying between them. The CDR3 totals 16 residues. Here the CDR3 reads CASSTATSRSFNEQFF. CDR3 DNA, as far as it was read: TGCGCCAGCAGCACGGCTACTAGCCGGAGTTTTAATGAG.

In its sample, this clone was seen many times. The CDR3 end lies 3 residues beyond the end of the read and is filled in from the germline J gene. The V call is TRBV19, the J call TRBJ2-5, with D tentatively TRBD2 (5 bases). V lost 3 bases and J 0 bases, leaving 14 bases between the germline ends. This CDR3 is 16 amino acids long. CDR1 is LNHDA, CDR2 SQIVND, per germline (reference sequence). The covered CDR3 bases are TGTGCCAGTAGTATTAGGGCGGGTTTGTACCAAGAGACC. Translating it yields CASSIRAGLYQET. The entire CDR3 protein reads CASSIRAGLYQETQYF.

Many counts were recorded for this clone. CDR3 sequence: CASSSLGGRAGTGELFF. The CDR3 bases that were read are TGCGCCAGCAGCTCGCTCGGCGGGAGGGCGGGAACCGGGGAG. The genes are TRBV5-1 and TRBJ2-2; the match to TRBD2 covers 9 bases. Sequencing ends 3 residues short of the CDR3 end; the germline J gene provides the rest. There are 17 residues in the CDR3. After removal of 3 bases from V and 5 bases from J, the junction contained 11 bases not matched to a gene. The germline V gene encodes CDR1 SGHRS and CDR2 YFSETQ.

This clone was recorded at least ten times. The sequenced fragment ends 3 residues before the CDR3 boundary, so the rest is inferred from the germline J gene. This rearrangement joins TRBV5-6 to TRBJ2-2; D not certain. CDR1 is SGHDT and CDR2 is YYEEEE in the germline V gene. V was clipped by 4 bases and J by 1 base, with 2 bases between them. This CDR3 has 12 residues. The DNA read from the CDR3 is TGTGCCAGCAGCCGGAACACCGGGGAG. Protein product: CASSRNTGE. The CDR3, in full, reads CASSRNTGELFF.

This clone showed up many times. This chain's CDR3 is CASSEYGTGYNEQFF. Partial CDR3 DNA: TGTGCCAGCAGTGAATACGGGACAGGGTACAATGAG. The chain uses TRBV6-1 and TRBJ2-1, with 9 nucleotides matching TRBD1. The DNA ends 3 residues before the CDR3 does, and the rest of the CDR3 is filled in from the germline J gene. Germline V gene sequence: CDR1 MNHNS, CDR2 SASEGT. V lost 2 bases to trimming and J lost 4 bases; unmatched junction nucleotides: 3. This CDR3 contains 15 residues.

This clone was detected ten times or more. With the read ending 3 residues before the CDR3 end, the germline J gene is used to fill in that end. J is TRBJ2-7 and V is TRBV20-1, with TRBD2 matching 8 bases. Trimming at V came to 3 bases and at J to 5 bases, leaving 15 bases not matched to a gene. The CDR3 runs to 16 residues. CDR1 and CDR2 from the germline V gene are DFQATT and SNEGSKA (reference sequence). The CDR3 bases that were read are TGCAGTGCTAGTAGGGGGACTAGTATTCTTCTGCACGAG. Amino acids: CSASRGTSILLHE. The entire CDR3 reads CSASRGTSILLHEQYF.

In this sample, this clone turned up many times. The read gets to within 3 residues of the CDR3 end, and the germline J gene fills in the rest. V usage is TRBV19 and J usage is TRBJ2-1, with a possible D match to TRBD1 (6 bases). Trimming cost V 6 bases and J 8 bases, with 20 bases left between them. Germline V gene lookup returns CDR1 LNHDA and CDR2 SQIVND (reference sequence). The CDR3 loop spans 15 amino acids. The CDR3 loop is CASRPGQTFLDEQFF. Incomplete CDR3 DNA: TGTGCCAGTAGGCCGGGACAAACCTTTCTTGATGAG. Together with reference TRBV19 and TRBJ2-1, the CDR3 gives the full variable domain: DGGITQSPKYLFRKEGQNVTLSCEQNLNHDAMYWYRQDPGQGLRLIYYSQIVNDFQKGDIAEGYSVSREKKESFPLTVTSAQKNPTAFYLCASRPGQTFLDEQFFGPGTRLTVL.

This clone was seen repeatedly, ten times or more. The CDR3 goes on 3 residues after the read ends, and that part is filled in from the germline J gene. This chain uses TRBV18 with TRBJ2-1; D is uncertain. CDR1 and CDR2 (germline): KGHSH, LQKENI. The CDR3 consists of 12 residues. V was shortened by 3 bases and J by 2 bases, with 2 bases between the two germline ends. CDR3 sequence: CASSPTYNEQFF. The DNA read from the CDR3 is TGTGCCAGCTCACCCACCTACAATGAG. The full variable domain, completed using reference TRBV18 and TRBJ2-1, is NAGVMQNPRHLVRRRGQEARLRCSPMKGHSHVYWYRQLPEEGLKFMVYLQKENIIDESGMPKERFSAEFPKEGPSILRIQQVVRGDSAAYFCASSPTYNEQFFGPGTRLTVL.

This clone was found many times. The read ends 3 residues before the CDR3 terminus; that terminus is restored from the germline J gene. The V call is TRBV10-3, the J call TRBJ2-1; TRBD2 agrees at 13 bases. V shed 3 bases, J shed 8 bases, and the junction held 7 bases outside the gene matches. The CDR3 length is 16 residues. Germline CDR1 reads ENHRY; CDR2 reads SYGVKD. The CDR3 protein is CAISETSGRAFHEQFF. CDR3 DNA, as far as it was read: TGTGCCATCAGTGAAACTAGCGGGAGGGCTTTCCATGAG.